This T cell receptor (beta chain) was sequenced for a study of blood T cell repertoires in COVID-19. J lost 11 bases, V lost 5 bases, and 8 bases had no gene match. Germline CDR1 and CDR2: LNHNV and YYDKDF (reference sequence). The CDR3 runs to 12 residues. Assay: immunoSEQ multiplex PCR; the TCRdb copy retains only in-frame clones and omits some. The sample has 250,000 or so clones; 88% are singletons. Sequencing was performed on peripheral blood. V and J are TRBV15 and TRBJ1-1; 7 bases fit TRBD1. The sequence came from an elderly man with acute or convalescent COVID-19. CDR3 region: CATSPRTGEAFF. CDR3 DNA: TGTGCCACCAGCCCTCGGACAGGCGAGGCTTTCTTT.